The table lists the clone carrying this TCR beta chain with a count of one. Antigen: not known. The V gene's germline CDR1 is SGHAT and CDR2 FQNNGV. The CDR3 has 18 amino acids. The trim removed 3 bases at V and 0 bases at J, leaving 13 bases unmatched. The data derive from a study of T cell responses to AZD1222 COVID-19 vaccine. Sequencing used immunoSEQ multiplex PCR; TCRdb keeps in-frame clones, though not all of them. The table shows around 97,000 clones, with 88% occurring only once. Broader study findings: Among AZD1222 vaccinees, only 5 to 7 were seropositive at baseline. Among spike-specific TCRs, nearly half reportedly target unmutated variant regions. The study sampled repertoires only after the peak T cell response.

V is TRBV11-2 and J is TRBJ2-7; the match to TRBD2 covers 8 bases. The TCR originated in an adult in good health. The sequences come from peripheral blood, collected on day 0 of AZD1222 vaccination. CDR3 amino acids: CASSFTSGSTLSSYEQYF. CDR3 coding DNA: TGTGCCAGCAGCTTCACTAGCGGCTCTACCTTGAGCTCCTACGAGCAGTACTTC. Supplemented by reference TRBV11-2 and TRBJ2-7, the full variable domain reads EAGVAQSPRYKIIEKRQSVAFWCNPISGHATLYWYQQILGQGPKLLIQFQNNGVVDDSQLPKDRFSAERLKGVDSTLKIQPAKLEDSAVYLCASSFTSGSTLSSYEQYFGPGTRLTVT.